The entry below describes one T cell receptor beta chain. The target antigen is unknown. Trimming left V 6 bases short and J 1 base short, with 25 bases between. The V gene's germline CDR1 is GTSNPN and CDR2 SVGIG (reference sequence). The CDR3 totals 18 residues. The data originate from a study of beta chain features in type 1 diabetes. Study outcomes and limitations: Shorter templates may be favored by PCR, equally so in patients and controls.

Of the isolated RNA, all was reverse transcribed, and so the sequenced material was expressed TCRB transcripts. The table came from immunoSEQ multiplex PCR; TCRdb's copy has only in-frame clones and leaves some out. The table includes more than 300,000 clones, 10% to 15% detected once. This receptor was taken from a man between 18 and 29 years old in good health. The J gene is TRBJ2-1, the V gene TRBV30, with a weak D call TRBD2 (6 bases). The sequenced sample consisted of naive CD4+ T cells from blood. CDR3 region: CACGRAAVRGRSYNEQFF. The CDR3 nucleotides read TGTGCCTGCGGAAGGGCCGCGGTCCGGGGGAGGTCCTACAATGAGCAGTTCTTC.